This T cell receptor beta chain was obtained from a study of vaccination and CD4 T cells after COVID-19. Study at large: Researchers treated cells with overlapping spike peptides taken from SARS-CoV-2, HCoV-NL63, HCoV-OC43 and HCoV-229E.

To note about this clonotype: Its antigen is unknown.

Losses at the gene ends were 6 bases for V and 5 bases for J; bases not matched to a gene: 7. Germline V CDR1 and CDR2: DFQATT, SNEGSKA (reference sequence). CDR3 length equals 12 residues. CD4+ T cells that had been cultured provided DNA sequenced with the Oncomine TCR Beta short-read assay. TCRdb independently ran MiXCR on the PCR reads; one entry per CDR3 protein. Of over 15,000 distinct CDR3 sequences listed, less than 55% are singletons. Overall study findings and caveats: Recorded median SARS-CoV-2-reactive clonotype numbers increased from about 20 to 38 without reaching significance. Convalescent patients' vaccine-specific clones were spike mono-reactive in 304 of 307 cases.

Specified treatment: roughly 11-day PBMC culture with coronavirus spike peptide pools or control peptides (ViraFEST assay). This receptor was obtained from a human donor who had recovered from COVID-19. V usage is TRBV20-1 and J usage is TRBJ2-7; TRBD1 matches at 7 bases. The sample comprised CD4+ T cells from blood, cultured in vitro. The CDR3 here is CSARTGSHEQYF. CDR3 nucleotides: TGCAGTGCACGGACAGGATCCCACGAGCAGTACTTC.